This T cell receptor beta chain was retrieved from a study of blood T cell repertoires in COVID-19. TCRdb's copy holds only in-frame clones and misses some; the assay was immunoSEQ multiplex PCR. The sample consists of approximately 300,000 clones, about 90% of them appearing once. The germline V gene has CDR1 MDHEN and CDR2 SYDVKM. The CDR3 has 13 amino acids. With 3 bases clipped from V and 6 bases from J, the junction kept 3 bases outside the gene matches. The chain couples TRBV28 to TRBJ2-3, with 7 bases fitting TRBD1. The sequenced material came from peripheral blood. The source is a woman aged 25 to 39 with COVID-19, enrolled during active disease. Here the CDR3 DNA reads TGTGCCAGCAGTTTGTTGACAGGGGATACGCAGTATTTT. Its translation: CASSLLTGDTQYF.